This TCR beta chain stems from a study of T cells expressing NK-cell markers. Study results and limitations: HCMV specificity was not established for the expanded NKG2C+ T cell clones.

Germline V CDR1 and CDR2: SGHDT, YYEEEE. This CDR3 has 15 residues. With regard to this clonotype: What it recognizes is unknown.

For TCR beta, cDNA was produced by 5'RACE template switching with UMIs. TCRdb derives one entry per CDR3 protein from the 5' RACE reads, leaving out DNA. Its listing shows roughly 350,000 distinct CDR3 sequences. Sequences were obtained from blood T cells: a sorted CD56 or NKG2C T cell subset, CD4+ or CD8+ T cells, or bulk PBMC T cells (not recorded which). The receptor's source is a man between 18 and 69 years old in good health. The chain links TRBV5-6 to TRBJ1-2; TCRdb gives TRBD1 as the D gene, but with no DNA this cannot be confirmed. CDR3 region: CASSLELTVPHGYTF.